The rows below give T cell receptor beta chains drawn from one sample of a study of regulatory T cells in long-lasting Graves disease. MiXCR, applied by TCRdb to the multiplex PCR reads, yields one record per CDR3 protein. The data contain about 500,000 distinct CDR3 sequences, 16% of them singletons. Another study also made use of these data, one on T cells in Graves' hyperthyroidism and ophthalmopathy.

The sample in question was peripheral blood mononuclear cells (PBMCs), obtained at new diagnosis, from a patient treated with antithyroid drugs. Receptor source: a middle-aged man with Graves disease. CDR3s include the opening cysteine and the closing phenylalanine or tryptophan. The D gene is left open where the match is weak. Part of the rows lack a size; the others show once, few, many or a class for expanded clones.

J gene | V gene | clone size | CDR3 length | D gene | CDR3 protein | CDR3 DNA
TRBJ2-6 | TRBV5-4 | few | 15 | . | CASSLSSTGANVLTF | TGTGCCAGCAGCTTGTCAAGCACTGGGGCCAACGTCCTGACTTTC
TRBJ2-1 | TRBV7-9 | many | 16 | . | CASSPTTGRVYNEQFF | TGTGCCAGCAGCCCTACCACTGGAAGGGTCTACAATGAGCAGTTCTTC
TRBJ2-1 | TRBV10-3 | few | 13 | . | CAINQEAYNEQFF | TGTGCCATCAACCAGGAGGCCTACAATGAGCAGTTCTTC
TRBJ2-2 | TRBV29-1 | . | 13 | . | CSVERRGVGELFF | TGCAGCGTTGAACGCAGGGGGGTCGGGGAGCTGTTTTTT
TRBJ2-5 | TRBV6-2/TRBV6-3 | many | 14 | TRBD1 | CASRGTGWEETQYF | TGTGCCAGCAGAGGGACAGGGTGGGAAGAGACCCAGTACTTC
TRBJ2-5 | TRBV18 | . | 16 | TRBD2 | CASSPPIGTTQETQYF | TGTGCCAGCTCACCACCTATCGGGACTACTCAAGAGACCCAGTACTTC
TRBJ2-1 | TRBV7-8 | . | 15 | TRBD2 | CASSIGLAGGHEQFF | TGTGCCAGCAGCATTGGACTAGCGGGAGGGCATGAGCAGTTCTTC
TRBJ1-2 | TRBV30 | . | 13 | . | CAWRWAGGYGYTF | TGTGCCTGGCGCTGGGCGGGGGGCTATGGCTACACCTTC
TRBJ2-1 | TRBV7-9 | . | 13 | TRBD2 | CATGTSIYNEQFF | TGTGCCACTGGGACTAGTATATACAATGAGCAGTTCTTC
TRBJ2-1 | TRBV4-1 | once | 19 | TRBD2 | CASSQDSATSRPQYNEQFF | TGCGCCAGCAGCCAAGATTCCGCGACTAGCAGACCACAATACAATGAGCAGTTCTTC
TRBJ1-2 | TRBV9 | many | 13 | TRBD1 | CASSVVQGNGYTF | TGTGCCAGCAGCGTAGTACAGGGGAATGGCTACACCTTC
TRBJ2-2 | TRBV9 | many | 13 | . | CASSPMGTGELFF | TGTGCCAGCAGCCCGATGGGCACCGGGGAGCTGTTTTTT
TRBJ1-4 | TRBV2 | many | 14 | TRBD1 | CASHQDREYEKLFF | TGTGCCAGCCATCAAGACAGGGAGTATGAAAAACTGTTTTTT
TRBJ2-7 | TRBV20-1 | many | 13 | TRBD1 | CSAWTGDSYEQYF | TGCAGTGCTTGGACAGGGGACTCCTACGAGCAGTACTTC
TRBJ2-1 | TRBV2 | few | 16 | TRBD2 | CASSETPGLAGDEQFF | TGTGCCAGCAGTGAGACACCGGGACTAGCGGGAGATGAGCAGTTCTTC
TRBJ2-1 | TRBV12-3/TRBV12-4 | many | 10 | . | CASGGSEQFF | TGTGCCAGCGGCGGTAGTGAGCAGTTCTTC
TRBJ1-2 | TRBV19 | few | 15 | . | CASRPGERANYGYTF | TGTGCCAGTAGGCCAGGAGAAAGAGCTAACTATGGCTACACCTTC
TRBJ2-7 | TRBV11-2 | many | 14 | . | CASSFFSDTYEQYF | TGTGCCAGCAGCTTTTTCAGTGACACCTACGAGCAGTACTTC
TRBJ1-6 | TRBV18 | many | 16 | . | CASSLQGVRENSPLHF | TGTGCCAGCTCACTACAGGGAGTGCGGGAGAATTCACCCCTCCACTTT
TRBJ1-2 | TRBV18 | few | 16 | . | CASSPGVYEDYYGYTF | TGTGCCAGCTCACCCGGGGTTTATGAAGATTACTATGGCTACACCTTC
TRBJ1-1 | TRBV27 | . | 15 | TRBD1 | CASRLGGAADTEASF | TGTGCCAGCAGACTAGGGGGCGCAGCGGACACTGAAGCTTCCTTT
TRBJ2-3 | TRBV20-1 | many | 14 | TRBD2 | CSSQRELLTDTQYF | TGCAGTTCCCAGCGGGAGCTCCTCACAGATACGCAGTATTTT
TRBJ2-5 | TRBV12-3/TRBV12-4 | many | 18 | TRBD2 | CASSPRTSGRALGETQYF | TGTGCCAGCAGTCCCAGGACTAGCGGGAGGGCCCTGGGAGAGACCCAGTACTTC
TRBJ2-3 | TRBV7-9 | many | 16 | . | CASSDKSASSTDTQYF | TGTGCCAGCAGCGACAAGTCCGCTTCTAGCACAGATACGCAGTATTTT
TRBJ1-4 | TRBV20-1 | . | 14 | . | CSAREGTSHEKLFF | TGCAGTGCTAGAGAGGGCACCTCCCATGAAAAACTGTTTTTT
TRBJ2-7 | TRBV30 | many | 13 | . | CAWSVRLDSEQYF | TGTGCCTGGAGTGTACGTCTCGATTCCGAGCAGTACTTC